These 6 T cell receptor beta chains were all obtained from the same sample, sequenced in a study of blood T cell repertoires in COVID-19. The data were produced by immunoSEQ multiplex PCR, yet TCRdb's version contains in-frame clones alone and is incomplete. Of roughly 390,000 clones detected, less than 85% appear once; the ten largest clones hold roughly 3.9%. The material sequenced was peripheral blood. All receptors derive from a young woman with acute or convalescent COVID-19.

The chain is built from TRBV11-2 and TRBJ1-5; a weak D match, TRBD1 (5 bases). This CDR3 spans 15 amino acids. Germline-derived CDR1 and CDR2 are SGHAT and FQNNGV. Between the trimmed V and J ends, which lost 0 bases and 1 base, there was a span of 7 bases. CDR3 in amino acids: CASSLERGSNQPQHF. The CDR3 DNA reads as TGTGCCAGCAGCTTAGAAAGGGGCAGCAATCAGCCCCAGCATTTT.

This chain links TRBV3-1 (or the pseudogene TRBV3-2) with TRBJ2-1, with 10 nucleotides matching TRBD2. The CDR3 length is 18 residues. Losses at the gene ends were 0 bases for V and 6 bases for J; bases not matched to a gene: 11. Germline V gene lookup returns CDR1 LGHDT and CDR2 YNNKEL (reference sequence). The CDR3 nucleotides are TGTGCCAGCAGCCAAGATCCCATATCTAGCGGGAGTTTCAATGAGCAGTTCTTC. This gives the protein CASSQDPISSGSFNEQFF.

V and J are TRBV23-1 and TRBJ1-4; D possibly corresponds to TRBD1 (5 bases). TRBV23-1 is given ORF status, its function remaining uncertain. Trimming took 2 bases from V and 4 from J, leaving 23 bases between them. The CDR3 totals 19 residues. CDR3 loop: CASSQQETEPGRDNEKLFF. In DNA form, the CDR3 reads TGCGCCAGCAGTCAACAGGAGACAGAACCGGGCCGAGATAATGAAAAACTGTTTTTT.

This clone was found a few times. This chain connects TRBV5-1 to TRBJ2-7; 7 nucleotides match TRBD1. This CDR3 is 15 amino acids long. J was trimmed by 3 bases and V by 7 bases; bases with no gene match: 13. Germline assignment: CDR1 SGHRS and CDR2 YFSETQ. CDR3 loop: CASRTRDSHVYEQYF. The DNA of the CDR3 is TGCGCCAGCCGAACTAGGGACAGCCATGTCTACGAGCAGTACTTC.

V gene TRBV27 combines with J gene TRBJ1-4; 7 positions match TRBD1. Per germline, CDR1 MNHEY and CDR2 SMNVEV (reference sequence). This CDR3 spans 16 amino acids. J lost 11 bases, V lost 5 bases, and 17 bases had no gene match. The CDR3 loop is CASSQFGPGTEGKLFF. CDR3 sequence (DNA): TGTGCCAGCAGTCAATTTGGGCCCGGGACAGAGGGGAAACTGTTTTTT. Full variable domain (remainder filled in from reference TRBV27 and TRBJ1-4): EAQVTQNPRYLITVTGKKLTVTCSQNMNHEYMSWYRQDPGLGLRQIYYSMNVEVTDKGDVPEGYKVSRKEKRNFPLILESPSPNQTSLYFCASSQFGPGTEGKLFFGSGTQLSVL.

The chain couples TRBV29-1 to TRBJ2-7; 11 bases align to TRBD1. The germline CDR1 and CDR2 sequences are SQVTM and ANQGSEA. The CDR3 covers 14 residues. The V segment lost 6 bases and the J segment 7 bases; nucleotides outside the gene matches: 11. In nucleotides, the CDR3 is TGCAGCGTATGGGACAGGGGGAATGGCGGAGAGCAGTACTTC. Amino acids: CSVWDRGNGGEQYF.